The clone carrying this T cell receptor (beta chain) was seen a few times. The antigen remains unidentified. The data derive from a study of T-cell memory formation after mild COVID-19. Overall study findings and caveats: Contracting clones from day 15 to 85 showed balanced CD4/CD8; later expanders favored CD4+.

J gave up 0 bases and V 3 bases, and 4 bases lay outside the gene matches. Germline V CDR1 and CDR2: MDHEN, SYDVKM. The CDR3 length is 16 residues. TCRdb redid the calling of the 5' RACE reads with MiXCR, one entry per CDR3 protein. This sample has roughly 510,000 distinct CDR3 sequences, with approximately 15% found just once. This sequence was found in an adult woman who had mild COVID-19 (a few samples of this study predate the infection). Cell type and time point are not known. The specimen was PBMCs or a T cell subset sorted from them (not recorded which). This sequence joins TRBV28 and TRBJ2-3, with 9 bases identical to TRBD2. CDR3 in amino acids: CASSFLLAGSTDTQYF. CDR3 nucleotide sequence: TGTGCCAGCAGTTTTTTACTAGCGGGTAGCACAGATACGCAGTATTTT.